Listed here is a single T cell receptor (beta chain). Its antigen is not identified. This same CDR3 is encoded by further DNA sequences in the sample. This entry belongs to a study of radiation and T cells in renal cell carcinoma. Study conclusions and caveats: In blood, top tumor clones expanded by 2 weeks, shrinking by 4. Baseline intratumoral clonotype presence is unknown without pretreatment biopsies.

Here immunoSEQ multiplex PCR was the method, and the copy in TCRdb shows in-frame clones only, minus some. The sample includes some 150,000 clones, over 80% of them seen just once. The sample's time point: blood 2 weeks post-SBRT. Treatment here: 15 Gy SBRT to primary tumor, nephrectomy 4 weeks later. Clear cell pathology was present in this patient's renal cell carcinoma. The sample in question was blood, obtained from a patient whose treatment included radiotherapy and nephrectomy. The TCR sequence derives from a woman in her fifties or sixties with renal cell carcinoma.

The CDR3 DNA reads TGTGCCAGTAGTATAGCGGGAGAGACCCAGTACTTC. As protein: CASSIAGETQYF. The V and J genes are TRBV19 and TRBJ2-5; D is unclear. V was clipped by 1 base and J by 4 bases, with 4 bases between them. Germline V gene lookup returns CDR1 LNHDA and CDR2 SQIVND (reference sequence). The CDR3 length is 12 residues.